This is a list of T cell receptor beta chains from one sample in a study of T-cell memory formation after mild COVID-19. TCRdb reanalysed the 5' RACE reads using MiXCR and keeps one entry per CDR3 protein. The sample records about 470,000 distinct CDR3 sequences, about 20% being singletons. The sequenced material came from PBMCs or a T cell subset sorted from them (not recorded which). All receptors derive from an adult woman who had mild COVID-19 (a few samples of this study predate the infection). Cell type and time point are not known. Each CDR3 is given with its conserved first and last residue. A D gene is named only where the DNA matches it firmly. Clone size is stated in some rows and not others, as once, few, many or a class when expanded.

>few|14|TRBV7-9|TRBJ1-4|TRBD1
TGTGCCAGCAGCTCGGACAGGGGGCCTGAAAAACTGTTTTTT
CASSSDRGPEKLFF
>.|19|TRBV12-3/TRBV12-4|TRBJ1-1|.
TGTGCCAGCAGTACCACCCCACTGCGCCCGCGGGGTTTGAACACTGAAGCTTTCTTT
CASSTTPLRPRGLNTEAFF
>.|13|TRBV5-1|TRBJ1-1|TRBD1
TGCGCCAGCAGCGTGGACAGGGGTCTTGAGGCTTTCTTT
CASSVDRGLEAFF
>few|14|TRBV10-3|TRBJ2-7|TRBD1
TGTGCCATCAGTGAGTCGACAGGGGGGTACGAGCAGTACTTC
CAISESTGGYEQYF
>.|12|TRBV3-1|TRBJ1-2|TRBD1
TGTGCCAGCAGCCGCCCAGGGGGTGGCTACACCTTC
CASSRPGGGYTF
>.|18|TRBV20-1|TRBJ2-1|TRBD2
TGCAGTGCCATCGGCGGGAGCGGGGGGGCGACACCCCAATTGGTGCAGTTCTTC
CSAIGGSGGATPQLVQFF
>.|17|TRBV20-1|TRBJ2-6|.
TGCAGTGCCCGAGGGCGGACTTCCGACTCTGGGGCCAACGTCCTGACTTTC
CSARGRTSDSGANVLTF
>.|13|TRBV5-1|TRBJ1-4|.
TGCGCCAGCAGAGAGACAACTAATGAAAAACTGTTTTTT
CASRETTNEKLFF
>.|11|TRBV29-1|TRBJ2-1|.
TGCAGCGTTGCAAGGATGGGTGAGCAGTTCTTC
CSVARMGEQFF
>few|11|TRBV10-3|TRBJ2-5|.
TGTGCCATCAGTGAAAAAGAGACCCAGTACTTC
CAISEKETQYF
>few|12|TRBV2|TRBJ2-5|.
TGTGCCAGCAGCCCCTCAATGGAGACCCAGTACTTC
CASSPSMETQYF
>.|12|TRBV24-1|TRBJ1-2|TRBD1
TGTGCCACTCGGGACAGCGATCGCCTCTACACCTTC
CATRDSDRLYTF
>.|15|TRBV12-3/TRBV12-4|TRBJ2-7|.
TGTGCCAGCAGTCCCTACAGGGCACTCTCCTACGAGCAGTACTTC
CASSPYRALSYEQYF
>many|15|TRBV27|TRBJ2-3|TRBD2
TGTGCCAGCAGTTTATCTGCGGGAGTGTTAGATACGCAGTATTTT
CASSLSAGVLDTQYF
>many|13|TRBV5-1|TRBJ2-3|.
TGCGCCAGCAGCTCCCTGGTCGGAGATACGCAGTATTTT
CASSSLVGDTQYF
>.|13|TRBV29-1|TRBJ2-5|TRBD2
TGCAGCGTCCTCCTAGCGGGAGTAGAGACCCAGTACTTC
CSVLLAGVETQYF
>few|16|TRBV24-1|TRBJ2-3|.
TGTGCCACCAGTGATTTCGAGGCCAGTAGCACAGATACGCAGTATTTT
CATSDFEASSTDTQYF
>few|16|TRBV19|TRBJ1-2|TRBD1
TGTGCCAGTAGTCCCGAGGCTCTGGACAGGGCTGGGAGCTACACCTTC
CASSPEALDRAGSYTF
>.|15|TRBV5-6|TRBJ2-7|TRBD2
TGTGCCAGCAGCTCGGGTAGCGGGTTTTCCTACGAGCAGTACTTC
CASSSGSGFSYEQYF
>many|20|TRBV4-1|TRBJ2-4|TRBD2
TGCGCCAGCAGCCAAGATTCCAGCGGGGGGCGCAACCGTTACAAAAACATTCAGTACTTC
CASSQDSSGGRNRYKNIQYF
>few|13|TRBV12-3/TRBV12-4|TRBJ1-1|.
TGTGCCAGCAACGAGATAGGGTCTACTGAAGCTTTCTTT
CASNEIGSTEAFF
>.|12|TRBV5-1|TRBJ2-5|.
TGCGCCAGCCGGGGCCGGCGGGAGACCCAGTACTTC
CASRGRRETQYF
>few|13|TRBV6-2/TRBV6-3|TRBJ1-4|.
TGTGCCAGCAGCCCCATCGGGGGAGAAAAACTGTTTTTT
CASSPIGGEKLFF
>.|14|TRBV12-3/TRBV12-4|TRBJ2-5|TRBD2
TGTGCCAGCAGGGTAGCGGGGGGCGGGGAGACCCAGTACTTC
CASRVAGGGETQYF
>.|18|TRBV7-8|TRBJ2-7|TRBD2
TGTGCCAGCAGCCCAGCGGGACTAGCGGGTGTCAGCTCCTACGAGCAGTACTTC
CASSPAGLAGVSSYEQYF
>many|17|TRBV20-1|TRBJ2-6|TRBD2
TGCAGTGCTCCCTTAAGCGGGGGCCTCTCTGGGGCCAACGTCCTGACTTTC
CSAPLSGGLSGANVLTF
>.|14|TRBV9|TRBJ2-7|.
TGTGCCAGCAGCGTAGAGCGGAGATTCTACGAGCAGTACTTC
CASSVERRFYEQYF
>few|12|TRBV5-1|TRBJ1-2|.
TGCGCCAGCAGCGAGGCCAGCTATGGCTACACCTTC
CASSEASYGYTF
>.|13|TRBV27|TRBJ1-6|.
TGTGCCATCGGTGCAGGGTATAATTCACCCCTCCACTTT
CAIGAGYNSPLHF
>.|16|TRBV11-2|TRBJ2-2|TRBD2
TGTGCCAGCAGCTCGGGACTAGCGGGGTTCACCGGGGAGCTGTTTTTT
CASSSGLAGFTGELFF
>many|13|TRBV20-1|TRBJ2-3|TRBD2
TGCAGTGCTCTTACGGGAGGCGCAGATACGCAGTATTTT
CSALTGGADTQYF
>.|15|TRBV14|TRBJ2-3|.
TGTGCCAGCAGTCCTCCGGGAGCGGCCACAGATACGCAGTATTTT
CASSPPGAATDTQYF
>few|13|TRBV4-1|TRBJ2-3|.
TGCGCCAGCAGCCACGCTAGCGCCGATACGCAGTATTTT
CASSHASADTQYF
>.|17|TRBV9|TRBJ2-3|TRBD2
TGTGCCAGCAGCGTAGACGGGCGGGGGGGCACTACAGATACGCAGTATTTT
CASSVDGRGGTTDTQYF
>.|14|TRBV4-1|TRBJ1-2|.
TGCGCCAGCAGCCATCTGAACGAGGGCTATGGCTACACCTTC
CASSHLNEGYGYTF
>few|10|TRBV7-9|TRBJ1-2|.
TGTGCCAGCTCAGGGTATGGCTACACCTTC
CASSGYGYTF
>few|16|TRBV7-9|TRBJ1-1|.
TGTGCCAGCAGCCCAAGGACCGCTTCTTTGAACACTGAAGCTTTCTTT
CASSPRTASLNTEAFF
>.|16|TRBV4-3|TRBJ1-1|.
TGCGCCAGCAGCCAAGATACCGGAGGGGGGAACACTGAAGCTTTCTTT
CASSQDTGGGNTEAFF
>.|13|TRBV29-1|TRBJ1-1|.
TGCAGCGTGGAAGGACAGACGGGGACTGAAGCTTTCTTT
CSVEGQTGTEAFF
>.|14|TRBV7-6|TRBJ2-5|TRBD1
TGTGCCAGCAGCTCACGACAGGGGCTAGAGACCCAGTACTTC
CASSSRQGLETQYF
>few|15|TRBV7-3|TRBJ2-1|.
TGTGCCAGCAGCCCAGGGGTGCGGGAGTCAAGTGAGCAGTTCTTC
CASSPGVRESSEQFF
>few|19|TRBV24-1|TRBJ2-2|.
TGTGCCACCAGTGATCCGGACTCCGCGGTGTTTGGGGACACCGGGGAGCTGTTTTTT
CATSDPDSAVFGDTGELFF
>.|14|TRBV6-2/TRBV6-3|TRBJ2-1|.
TGTGCCAGCTCAAATCGTCCGGGATACAATGAGCAGTTCTTC
CASSNRPGYNEQFF
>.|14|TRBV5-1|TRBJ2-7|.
TGCGCCAGCAGCTTGGTGCCAGCGACCTACGAGCAGTACTTC
CASSLVPATYEQYF
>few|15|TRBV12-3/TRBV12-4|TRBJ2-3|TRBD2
TGTGCCAGCAGCGGGACTAGCGGGTTGGGAGATACGCAGTATTTT
CASSGTSGLGDTQYF
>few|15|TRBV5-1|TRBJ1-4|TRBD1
TGCGCCAGCAGCTTGTGGGGACAGGCTAATGAAAAACTGTTTTTT
CASSLWGQANEKLFF
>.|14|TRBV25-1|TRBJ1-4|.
TGTGCCAGCAGTGATGCGGGGAGAAATGAAAAACTGTTTTTT
CASSDAGRNEKLFF
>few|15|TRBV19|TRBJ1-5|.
TGTGCCAGTAGTATTCTGGACAGCCTCAATCAGCCCCAGCATTTT
CASSILDSLNQPQHF
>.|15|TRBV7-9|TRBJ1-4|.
TGTGCCAGCAGCCTCCCAGGGGAAAATAATGAAAAACTGTTTTTT
CASSLPGENNEKLFF
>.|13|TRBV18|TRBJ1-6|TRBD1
TGTGCCAGCTCACCGGACAGGGCTTCACCCCTCCACTTT
CASSPDRASPLHF
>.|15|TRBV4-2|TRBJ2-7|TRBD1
TGTGCCAGCAGCCAGCCCGACAGGGTCAATAGCGAGCAGTACTTC
CASSQPDRVNSEQYF